This TCR beta chain is drawn from a study of shared clonotypes between healthy human individuals. The overall study: The composition of the donors was a couple of women and a few men aged 18 to 49.

Of note for this clone: Its antigen is as yet unknown.

J was trimmed by 7 bases and V by 3 bases; bases with no gene match: 12. The length of the CDR3 is 16 residues. Looked up from germline, CDR1 is LNHDA and CDR2 is SQIVND (reference sequence). Overall study results and limits: Among donors, clonotype sharing was expected to be affected by sequencing depth.

Data came from immunoSEQ multiplex PCR; TCRdb stores just in-frame clones and leaves some out. Altogether 300,000 to 400,000 clones are present, about nine tenths being singletons, with the ten largest covering under 20%. The sequence was collected from a man younger than 35 in good health. Input material: memory CD8+ T cells sorted from blood. Noted subset: CD45RO+ cells pooled with CCR7-negative TemRA cells. The chain recombines TRBV19 with TRBJ2-3; 8 nucleotides align to TRBD1. The CDR3 coding sequence is TGTGCCAGTAGTATTGAGGCCAGGGGGCGCCAGCATACGCAGTATTTT. Protein product: CASSIEARGRQHTQYF.